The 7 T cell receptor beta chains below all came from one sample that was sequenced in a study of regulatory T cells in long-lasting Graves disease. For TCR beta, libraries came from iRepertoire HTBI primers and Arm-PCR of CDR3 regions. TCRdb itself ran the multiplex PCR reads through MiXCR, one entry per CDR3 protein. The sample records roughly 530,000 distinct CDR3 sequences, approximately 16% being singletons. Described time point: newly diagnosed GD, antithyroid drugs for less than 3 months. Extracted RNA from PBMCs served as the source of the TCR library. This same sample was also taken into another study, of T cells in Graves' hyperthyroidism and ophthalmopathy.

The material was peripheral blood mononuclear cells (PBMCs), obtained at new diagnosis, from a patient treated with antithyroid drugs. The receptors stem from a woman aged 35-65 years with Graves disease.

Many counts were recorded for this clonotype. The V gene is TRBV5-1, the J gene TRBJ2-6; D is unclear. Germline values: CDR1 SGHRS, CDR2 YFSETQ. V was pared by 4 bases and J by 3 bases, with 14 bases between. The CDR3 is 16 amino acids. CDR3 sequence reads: CASSAAMGNGANVLTF. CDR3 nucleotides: TGCGCCAGCAGCGCGGCAATGGGGAATGGGGCCAACGTCCTGACTTTC.

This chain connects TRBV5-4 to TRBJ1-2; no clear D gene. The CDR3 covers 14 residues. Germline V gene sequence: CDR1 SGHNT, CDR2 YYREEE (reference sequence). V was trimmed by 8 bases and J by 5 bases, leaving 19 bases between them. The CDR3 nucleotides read TGTGCCAGTTATCAGGACCGGGATCCTTATGGCTACACCTTC. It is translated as CASYQDRDPYGYTF.

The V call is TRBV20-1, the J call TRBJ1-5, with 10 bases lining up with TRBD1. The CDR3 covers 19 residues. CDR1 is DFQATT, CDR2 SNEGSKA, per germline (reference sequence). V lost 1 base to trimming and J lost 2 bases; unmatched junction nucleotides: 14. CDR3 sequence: CSARALIPGQGRGNQPQHF. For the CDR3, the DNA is TGCAGTGCTAGAGCTCTAATTCCGGGACAGGGGAGGGGCAATCAGCCCCAGCATTTT.

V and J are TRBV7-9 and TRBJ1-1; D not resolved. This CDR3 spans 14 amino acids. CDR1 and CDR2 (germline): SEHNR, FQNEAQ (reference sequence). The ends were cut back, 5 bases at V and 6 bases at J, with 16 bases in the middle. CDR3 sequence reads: CASSPRAGRAEAFF. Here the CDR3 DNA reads TGTGCCAGCAGCCCCCGGGCAGGTAGGGCTGAAGCTTTCTTT. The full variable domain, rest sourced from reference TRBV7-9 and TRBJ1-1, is DTGVSQNPRHKITKRGQNVTFRCDPISEHNRLYWYRQTLGQGPEFLTYFQNEAQLEKSRLLSDRFSAERPKGSFSTLEIQRTEQGDSAMYLCASSPRAGRAEAFFGQGTRLTVV.

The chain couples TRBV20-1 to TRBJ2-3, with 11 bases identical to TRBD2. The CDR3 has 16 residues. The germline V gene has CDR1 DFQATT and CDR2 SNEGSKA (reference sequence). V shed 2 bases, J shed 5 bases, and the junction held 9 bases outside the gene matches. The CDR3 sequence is CSARSLLAGVQDTQYF. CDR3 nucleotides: TGCAGTGCTAGATCTTTACTAGCGGGGGTACAAGATACGCAGTATTTT.

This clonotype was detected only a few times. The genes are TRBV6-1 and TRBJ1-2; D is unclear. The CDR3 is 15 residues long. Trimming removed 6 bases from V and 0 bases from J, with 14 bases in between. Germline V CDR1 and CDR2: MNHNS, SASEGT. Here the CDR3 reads CASSRRRVANYGYTF. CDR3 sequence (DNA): TGTGCCAGCAGCCGCAGACGAGTAGCTAACTATGGCTACACCTTC.

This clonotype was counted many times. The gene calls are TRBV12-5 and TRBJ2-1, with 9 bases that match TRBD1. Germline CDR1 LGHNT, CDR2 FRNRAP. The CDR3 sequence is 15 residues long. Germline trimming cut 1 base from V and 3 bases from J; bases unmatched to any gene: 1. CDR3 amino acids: CASGLGTGDYNEQFF. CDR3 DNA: TGTGCTAGTGGTTTGGGGACAGGGGACTACAATGAGCAGTTCTTC.